This passage covers 20 T cell receptor beta chains from one sample sequenced in a study of tumor-infiltrating lymphocytes in primary liver carcinoma. Total RNA (about 500 ng) served as template for TCR beta cDNA synthesis primed by a constant-region primer. What produced the TCR beta libraries was three nested multiplex PCR rounds using slightly modified ARM-PCR. TRBV1-TRBV30 forward and Cbeta reverse primers drove the first two roughly 10-cycle rounds. TCRdb ran MiXCR on the multiplex PCR reads and lists one entry per CDR3 protein. Of tens of thousands of distinct CDR3 sequences detected, 70% to 85% appear once; the ten largest clones hold less than 20%. It was from about 19-30 mg of unsorted bulk tissue that RNA and DNA were co-extracted. Source material: liver tumor tissue from sampling region 4. The subset is: tumor region T4, right-lateral pole. The receptors here all came from a man aged 40-55 years with primary liver carcinoma and hepatitis B virus infection.

This clonotype was seen only once. An end of the junction does not agree with germline; a read error may underlie this. The chain employs TRBV6-6 and TRBJ1-5; D gene uncertain. Germline CDR1 MNHNY, CDR2 SVGAGI (reference sequence). The CDR3 sequence is 14 residues long. CDR3 nucleotides: TGTGCCAGCGGTTTGGGCAGTGGCAATCGGCCCCAGCATTTT. Its protein is CASGLGSGNRPQHF.

In the case of this clonotype: The conserved closing phenylalanine or tryptophan is absent in this CDR3, likely reflecting a read error. J is TRBJ1-1 and V is TRBV6-6, with 7 bases identical to TRBD1. In germline, CDR1 is MNHNY, CDR2 SVGAGI (reference sequence). This CDR3 has 13 residues. CDR3 residues: CDSSTGETTEAFL. In nucleotides, the CDR3 is TGTGACAGCAGCACAGGGGAGACTACTGAAGCTTTCCTT.

With respect to this clonotype: A junction boundary mismatches the germline segment, possibly from a read error. This rearrangement joins TRBV4-3 to TRBJ2-7; 7 bases map to TRBD1. Germline assignment: CDR1 LGHNA and CDR2 YSLEER. The CDR3 is made up of 17 amino acids. CDR3 bases: TGCGCCAGCAGTCAAGGAGCACCCGAGACAGGGCGGTACGAGCAGTACTTC. Encoded protein: CASSQGAPETGRYEQYF.

With regard to this clonotype: In this CDR3 the conserved last residue, phenylalanine or tryptophan, is missing, so a read error is likely. The chain links TRBV29-1 to TRBJ2-7; either TRBD1 or TRBD2 may fit D (5 bases each). Germline values: CDR1 SQVTM, CDR2 ANQGSEA. Trimming removed 8 bases from V and 2 bases from J, with 25 bases in between. CDR3 length: 16 amino acids. Written as DNA, the CDR3 is TGCAGCTCCATGACATCTGGGACCGGCACTACCTACGAGCAGTACTTA. This sequence encodes CSSMTSGTGTTYEQYL.

To note about this clonotype: It is likely a read error, because the conserved phenylalanine at the end of the CDR3 is missing. Because the CDR3's place on the DNA is in doubt, the DNA is left out and the CDR3 is given as listed by TCRdb. This sequence joins TRBV12-3 or TRBV12-4 and TRBJ1-2; the listed D gene, TRBD1, was not tested against the DNA. 17 amino acids form the CDR3, both terminal residues included. CDR3: CASSLRGAQRTNYGNTL.

The chain has TRBV14 and TRBJ2-1; 8 positions agree with TRBD2. The CDR3 is made up of 16 amino acids. Germline assignment: CDR1 SGHDN and CDR2 FVKESK. V lost 9 bases, J lost 13 bases, and 23 bases stayed unmatched. In nucleotides, the CDR3 is TGTGCCAGTAGTGCCGTAGCGGGATGGGTAAACATTGAACAGTTCTTC. This codes for CASSAVAGWVNIEQFF.

Details on this clonotype: In this CDR3 the conserved last residue, phenylalanine or tryptophan, is missing, so a read error is likely. Because the CDR3's place on the DNA is in doubt, the DNA is left out and the CDR3 is given as listed by TCRdb. V usage is TRBV7-8 and J usage is TRBJ1-1; the table assigns TRBD1, which was not confirmed against the DNA. The CDR3 has 11 amino acids, counting both end residues. Germline V gene data show CDR1 as SGHVS and CDR2 as FQNEAQ. The CDR3 is CASSLGAVKLY.

This clonotype was picked up a small number of times. It is likely a read error, because the conserved phenylalanine at the end of the CDR3 is missing. The DNA is omitted, as the CDR3 cannot be located on it reliably, and the CDR3 follows TCRdb's listing. The chain is built from TRBV12-5 and TRBJ2-7; no DNA check was done on the table's D call, TRBD1. The germline gives CDR1 LGHNT, CDR2 FRNRAP. The CDR3 adds up to 13 amino acids, both ends counted. CDR3 protein: CASEGTCSYEQHY.

The chain carries TRBV11-1 and TRBJ2-3; D gene uncertain. Germline CDR1 SGHAT, CDR2 FQDESV (reference sequence). The V gene lost 8 bases and the J gene lost 11 bases, with 23 bases spanning the gap. The CDR3 is 14 residues long. CDR3 region: CASGLRSDTYMQYF. CDR3 nucleotides: TGTGCCAGCGGCCTAAGGTCCGACACATATATGCAGTATTTT.

In regard to this clonotype: Sequence at one end of the junction differs from germline and may be a read error. The chain links TRBV29-1 to TRBJ2-5, with unresolved D. Per germline, CDR1 SQVTM and CDR2 ANQGSEA. The length of the CDR3 is 12 residues. The CDR3 DNA sequence: TGCGGCGTTCTGGAGAACCAAGAGACCCTGTACTTC. It encodes CGVLENQETLYF.

Comments on this clonotype: The germline gene is not matched at one end of the junction; a read error may be the cause. J is TRBJ2-4 and V is TRBV6-6, with 8 bases matching TRBD1. CDR1 and CDR2 from the germline V gene are MNHNY and SVGAGI (reference sequence). This CDR3 comprises 15 residues. The CDR3 DNA reads as TGTGCCAGCAGGCCAGGACAGGGTGCTAGGAACATTAAGCATTTC. Its translation is CASRPGQGARNIKHF.

Comment on this clonotype: A read error is likely, as this CDR3 ends without the conserved phenylalanine or tryptophan. The DNA is omitted, as the CDR3 cannot be located on it reliably, and the CDR3 follows TCRdb's listing. This chain links TRBV28 with TRBJ1-4; the tabulated D call, TRBD1, remains unverified against the DNA. The CDR3 is 13 residues long, ends included. The germline V gene encodes CDR1 MDHEN and CDR2 SYDVKM. CDR3 region: CASVRTGGGKLFL.

The V gene is TRBV4-2, the J gene TRBJ2-7; 7 bases match TRBD2. Trimming cost V 4 bases and J 1 base; bases outside gene matches: 10. Germline-derived CDR1 and CDR2 are LGHNA and YNFKEQ. CDR3 length equals 16 residues. In DNA, the CDR3 is TGTGCCAGCAGCCGAGATGGGACTAACGGTTCCTACGAGCAGTACTTC. Its protein is CASSRDGTNGSYEQYF.

The count of this clonotype is one. Because the CDR3 is missing its conserved closing phenylalanine or tryptophan, this is likely a read error. The chain is built from TRBV11-2 and TRBJ2-7; 10 bases fit TRBD2. Germline lookup yields CDR1 SGHAT and CDR2 FQNNGV. The CDR3 has 15 amino acids. The DNA of the CDR3 is TGTGCCAGGAGCTTAACCCTAGCGGGGGCTAGCGAACAGTACTCC. Translated: CARSLTLAGASEQYS.

As to this clonotype: Given the absence of the conserved phenylalanine or tryptophan at the CDR3 end, a read error is likely. The DNA is omitted, as the CDR3 cannot be located on it reliably, and the CDR3 follows TCRdb's listing. This CDR3 reads CSVGLAGGFYNGQLL. The chain has TRBV29-1 and TRBJ2-1; TRBD2, as called in the table, went unchecked against the DNA. Looked up from germline, CDR1 is SQVTM and CDR2 is ANQGSEA. From its first to its last residue, the CDR3 has 15 amino acids.

Details on this clonotype: The conserved phenylalanine or tryptophan is not found at the CDR3 terminus, so this likely reflects a read error. The DNA is left out, because the CDR3 cannot be placed on it with certainty; the CDR3 is given as TCRdb lists it. The chain uses TRBV6-5 and TRBJ2-1; the DNA was not used to check the table's D call, TRBD2. Germline-derived CDR1 and CDR2 are MNHEY and SVGAGI. The CDR3 comprises 16 residues, both ends counted. The CDR3: CASSYSGGLAANKQLS.

Comment on this clonotype: Because the CDR3 is missing its conserved closing phenylalanine or tryptophan, this is likely a read error. The DNA is omitted, as the CDR3 cannot be located on it reliably, and the CDR3 follows TCRdb's listing. V usage is TRBV6-2 or TRBV6-3 and J usage is TRBJ1-1. The CDR3 is 13 amino acids in total, end residues counted. Germline CDR1 MNHEY, CDR2 SVGEGT. CDR3 amino acids: CASSSAENTEAYL.

With respect to this clonotype: The germline gene is not matched at one end of the junction; a read error may be the cause. This chain connects TRBV30 to TRBJ2-3; 8 bases align to TRBD2. Germline assignment: CDR1 GTSNPN and CDR2 SVGIG (reference sequence). The CDR3 contains 14 residues. DNA for the CDR3: TGTGCCTTGAGCCGACTAGCGTTCACAGATACACAGTATTTT. Translating gives CALSRLAFTDTQYF. The full variable domain, its missing parts supplied by reference TRBV30 and TRBJ2-3, is SQTIHQWPATLVQPVGSPLSLECTVEGTSNPNLYWYRQAAGRGLQLLFYSVGIGQISSEVPQNLSASRPQDRQFILSSKKLLLSDSGFYLCALSRLAFTDTQYFGPGTRLTVL.

Regarding this clonotype: This CDR3 is missing its conserved last phenylalanine or tryptophan, likely due to a read error. The chain carries TRBV6-1 and TRBJ2-4; D may correspond to TRBD1 or TRBD2 (5 bases each). Per the germline V gene, CDR1 is MNHNS and CDR2 is SASEGT. The CDR3 loop spans 16 amino acids. CDR3 residues: CASSATEGFGKNIQYL. CDR3 nucleotide sequence: TGTGCCAGCAGTGCCACAGAGGGGTTCGGCAAAAACATCCAGTACTTA.

The rearrangement uses TRBV5-5 and TRBJ1-5; D not resolved. The DNA end favors TRBJ2-3, so the J call may be wrong. Germline CDR1 reads SGHKS; CDR2 reads YYEKEE (reference sequence). This CDR3 comprises 14 residues. The CDR3, as DNA: TGTGCCAGCAGCTTGGGCGTTATGGATCAGCCCCAGTATTTT. Amino acid sequence: CASSLGVMDQPQYF.